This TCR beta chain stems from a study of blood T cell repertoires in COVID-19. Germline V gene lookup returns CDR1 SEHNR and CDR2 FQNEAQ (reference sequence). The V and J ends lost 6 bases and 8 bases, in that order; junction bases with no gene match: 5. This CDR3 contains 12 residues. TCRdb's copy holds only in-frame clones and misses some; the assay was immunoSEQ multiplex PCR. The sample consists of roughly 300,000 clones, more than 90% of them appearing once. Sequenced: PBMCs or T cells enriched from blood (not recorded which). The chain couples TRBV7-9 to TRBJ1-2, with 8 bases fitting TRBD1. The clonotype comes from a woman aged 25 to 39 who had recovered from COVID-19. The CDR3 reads CASRQGARGYTF. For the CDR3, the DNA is TGTGCCAGCAGGCAGGGGGCGCGGGGCTACACCTTC.